The 23 T cell receptor beta chains below all came from one sample that was sequenced in a study of graft-versus-host responses after intestinal transplantation. Here immunoSEQ multiplex PCR was the method, and the copy in TCRdb shows in-frame clones only, minus some. The sample holds 20,000 or so clones; roughly 86% are singletons and the top ten take roughly 51%. Sequenced here: bone marrow, sampled about 130 days after transplant. These receptors originate from a human patient who received an intestinal transplant, so some T cells may come from the graft donor.

CDR3 in amino acids: CASSVGGGSNYGYTF. The CDR3 coding sequence is TGTGCCAGCAGCGTAGGCGGAGGGTCCAACTATGGCTACACCTTC. V gene TRBV9 combines with J gene TRBJ1-2; no clear D gene. The germline V gene encodes CDR1 SGDLS and CDR2 YYNGEE. The CDR3 length is 15 residues. With 0 bases removed from V and 2 bases from J, the gap between germline ends came to 11 bases.

The chain combines TRBV7-8 with TRBJ1-1; possibly TRBD1 for D (5 bases). With 5 bases removed from V and 1 base from J, the gap between germline ends came to 20 bases. The CDR3 covers 17 residues. Germline loops: CDR1 SGHVS, CDR2 FQNEAQ. The CDR3 here is CASSLRPGGSGNTEAFF. CDR3 bases: TGTGCCAGCAGCCTCAGGCCGGGGGGATCGGGGAACACTGAAGCTTTCTTT. The whole variable domain, filled in from reference TRBV7-8 and TRBJ1-1, reads GAGVSQSPRYKVAKRGQDVALRCDPISGHVSLFWYQQALGQGPEFLTYFQNEAQLDKSGLPSDRFFAERPEGSVSTLKIQRTQQEDSAVYLCASSLRPGGSGNTEAFFGQGTRLTVV.

V is TRBV5-4 and J is TRBJ2-7, with 9 bases lining up with TRBD1. The CDR3 runs 16 residues. Trimming cost V 0 bases and J 7 bases; bases outside gene matches: 11. Germline-derived CDR1 and CDR2 are SGHNT and YYREEE (reference sequence). CDR3 sequence reads: CASSLARGQGGEEQYF. DNA for the CDR3: TGTGCCAGCAGCTTGGCGAGGGGACAGGGAGGTGAAGAGCAGTACTTC.

This clone was counted between two and nine times. As DNA, the CDR3 is TGCGCCAGCGCCGGGACCGTGGTGACGGAGACCCAGTACTTC. Translated, it gives CASAGTVVTETQYF. The rearrangement joins TRBV10-2 to TRBJ2-5, with D perhaps assigned TRBD1 or TRBD2 (5 bases each). Trimming stripped 8 bases from V and 5 bases from J, with 18 bases between. Germline assignment: CDR1 WSHSY and CDR2 SAAADI. This CDR3 is 14 amino acids long.

The chain couples TRBV30 to TRBJ1-1, with 8 bases lining up with TRBD1. The junction had 3 bases not matched to a gene; V was cut back by 2 bases and J by 4 bases. This CDR3 has 13 residues. Germline-derived CDR1 and CDR2 are GTSNPN and SVGIG (reference sequence). CDR3 residues: CAWSSTGGTEAFF. CDR3 coding DNA: TGTGCCTGGAGTTCTACAGGGGGCACTGAAGCTTTCTTT.

This rearrangement joins TRBV5-4 to TRBJ2-3; 15 nucleotides align to TRBD2. V lost 4 bases to trimming and J lost 1 base; unmatched junction nucleotides: 10. CDR1 is SGHNT and CDR2 is YYREEE in the germline V gene (reference sequence). CDR3 length equals 19 residues. The CDR3 DNA reads TGTGCCAGCAGCAAAATGGGACTAGCGGGAGGAGCGGGCACAGATACGCAGTATTTT. It specifies CASSKMGLAGGAGTDTQYF.

CDR3 loop: CASSAEQGANEQFF. CDR3 DNA sequence: TGTGCCAGCAGCGCGGAACAGGGGGCAAATGAGCAGTTCTTC. The chain links TRBV9 to TRBJ2-1; TRBD1 matches at 9 bases. V was pared by 3 bases and J by 7 bases, with 5 bases of the junction left unmatched. This CDR3 spans 14 amino acids. CDR1 is SGDLS, CDR2 YYNGEE, per germline.

V and J are TRBV7-9 and TRBJ2-7, with D possibly TRBD2 on 5 matching bases. The CDR3 covers 14 residues. Germline V gene lookup returns CDR1 SEHNR and CDR2 FQNEAQ (reference sequence). V lost 5 bases to trimming and J lost 1 base, with 12 bases between them. The CDR3 loop reads CASSILLDSYEQYF. CDR3 nucleotides: TGTGCCAGCAGCATACTACTAGATTCCTACGAGCAGTACTTC.

The gene calls are TRBV14 and TRBJ2-7, with TRBD1 matching over 8 bases. Germline CDR1 and CDR2: SGHDN and FVKESK. CDR3 length: 16 amino acids. V trimming: 3 bases; J trimming: 2 bases; junction bases outside the gene matches: 9. Here the CDR3 reads CASSQELRDRPYEQYF. CDR3 DNA sequence: TGTGCCAGCAGCCAGGAGCTACGGGACAGGCCCTACGAGCAGTACTTC.

This clone was picked up a small number of times. The chain joins TRBV29-1 to TRBJ1-5; D perhaps matches TRBD1 (5 bases). V was cut by 6 bases and J by 6 bases, with 15 bases left in between. Germline-derived CDR1 and CDR2 are SQVTM and ANQGSEA. The CDR3 extends over 13 amino acids. In nucleotides, the CDR3 is TGCAGCGTCGGGGACGCCGCTTTTCAGCCCCAGCATTTT. This sequence encodes CSVGDAAFQPQHF.

This rearrangement joins TRBV25-1 to TRBJ2-7; perhaps D is TRBD1 or TRBD2 (6 bases each). This CDR3 spans 14 amino acids. CDR1 is MGHDK and CDR2 is SYGVNS in the germline V gene. The V end was cut by 8 bases, the J end by 2 bases, with 16 bases between. This CDR3 reads CASRRGDTTYEQYF. The CDR3 DNA is TGTGCCAGCCGGAGGGGGGACACGACCTACGAGCAGTACTTC.

There are a few counts of this clone. This chain joins TRBV10-3 and TRBJ1-3; possibly TRBD1 for D (5 bases). The CDR3 sequence is 16 residues long. V was trimmed by 2 bases and J by 8 bases, leaving 19 bases between them. CDR1 ENHRY and CDR2 SYGVKD come from the germline V gene. CDR3 in amino acids: CAISEVRGPQVDTIYF. DNA of the CDR3: TGTGCCATCAGTGAGGTCCGGGGACCCCAGGTGGACACCATATATTTT.

The chain uses TRBV7-8 and TRBJ1-1; D might be TRBD1 (5 bases). The CDR3 is 12 amino acids. The germline CDR1 and CDR2 sequences are SGHVS and FQNEAQ. Trimming shortened V by 6 bases and J by 2 bases, and 7 bases separated the two germline ends. The DNA for the CDR3 is TGTGCCAGCAGGGGGCCTAACACTGAAGCTTTCTTT. Protein product: CASRGPNTEAFF.

The J gene is TRBJ2-2, the V gene TRBV12-5, with D perhaps matching TRBD1 or TRBD2 (5 bases each). This CDR3 comprises 14 residues. CDR1 is LGHNT, CDR2 FRNRAP, per germline. V was pared by 9 bases and J by 5 bases, with 16 bases between. CDR3 region: CASTRGIGTGELFF. DNA for the CDR3: TGTGCTAGCACGAGGGGAATCGGGACCGGGGAGCTGTTTTTT. Drawing the rest from reference TRBV12-5 and TRBJ2-2, the complete variable domain is DARVTQTPRHKVTEMGQEVTMRCQPILGHNTVFWYRQTMMQGLELLAYFRNRAPLDDSGMPKDRFSAEMPDATLATLKIQPSEPRDSAVYFCASTRGIGTGELFFGEGSRLTVL.

V is TRBV6-1 and J is TRBJ2-7; D unresolved. The CDR3 runs to 15 residues. Germline values: CDR1 MNHNS, CDR2 SASEGT. Trimming cost V 6 bases and J 3 bases, with 18 bases left between them. For the CDR3, the DNA is TGTGCCAGCAGCCAAAGATTGGGGTCCCTCTACGAGCAGTACTTC. This codes for CASSQRLGSLYEQYF.

The V and J genes are TRBV6-9 and TRBJ2-1, with 10 bases identical to TRBD2. V was pared by 8 bases and J by 1 base, with 5 bases of the junction left unmatched. The CDR3 length is 15 residues. The germline V gene encodes CDR1 MNHGY and CDR2 SVAAGI. The DNA of the CDR3 is TGTGCCAGCGGGCTAGCGGGGGAGTCCTACAATGAGCAGTTCTTC. This translates into CASGLAGESYNEQFF.

The chain recombines TRBV5-1 with TRBJ2-6, with no clear D. This CDR3 is 15 amino acids long. V gave up 4 bases and J gave up 0 bases, with 8 bases separating them. Germline V gene lookup returns CDR1 SGHRS and CDR2 YFSETQ. The DNA for the CDR3 is TGCGCCAGCAGCCTACGACTCTCTGGGGCCAACGTCCTGACTTTC. It is translated as CASSLRLSGANVLTF.

The J gene is TRBJ2-7, the V gene TRBV5-6; D may be TRBD1 or TRBD2 (5 bases each). Trimming took 1 base from V and 0 from J, leaving 14 bases between them. Germline assignment: CDR1 SGHDT and CDR2 YYEEEE. The CDR3 totals 16 residues. CDR3 residues: CASSLSGPLFSYEQYF. For the CDR3, the DNA is TGTGCCAGCAGCTTGTCGGGGCCCCTTTTCTCCTACGAGCAGTACTTC.

The chain couples TRBV2 to TRBJ2-7; tentative D call: TRBD1 (5 bases). The germline V and J ends were trimmed by 5 bases and 5 bases, with 19 bases remaining between them. The germline V gene encodes CDR1 SNHLY and CDR2 FYNNEI. The CDR3 extends over 15 amino acids. CDR3 sequence reads: CASSPPGAFWNEQYF. CDR3 sequence (DNA): TGTGCCAGCAGTCCCCCTGGGGCCTTTTGGAACGAGCAGTACTTC. Looking up the rest from reference TRBV2 and TRBJ2-7 gives the full variable domain: EPEVTQTPSHQVTQMGQEVILRCVPISNHLYFYWYRQILGQKVEFLVSFYNNEISEKSEIFDDQFSVERPDGSNFTLKIRSTKLEDSAMYFCASSPPGAFWNEQYFGPGTRLTVT.

This rearrangement joins TRBV6-1 to TRBJ2-5; 9 nucleotides align to TRBD2. Per germline, CDR1 MNHNS and CDR2 SASEGT. V was pared by 1 base and J by 1 base, with 1 base of the junction left unmatched. This CDR3 comprises 15 residues. The CDR3 nucleotides are TGTGCCAGCAGTGAAGTAGCGGGAGTCCAAGAGACCCAGTACTTC. Encoded protein: CASSEVAGVQETQYF.

CDR3 bases: TGTGCCAGCAGTCCCATCCCGGGGGCGGGCGGGGAGCTGTTTTTT. It translates to CASSPIPGAGGELFF. This chain joins TRBV2 and TRBJ2-2; D could derive from TRBD1 or TRBD2 (6 bases each). This CDR3 comprises 15 residues. V lost 5 bases to trimming and J lost 7 bases, with 17 bases between them. Germline values: CDR1 SNHLY, CDR2 FYNNEI.

The chain joins TRBV19 to TRBJ2-5; 8 nucleotides match TRBD2. Germline V gene sequence: CDR1 LNHDA, CDR2 SQIVND (reference sequence). The CDR3 runs 13 residues. V dropped 5 bases and J dropped 5; count of bases not matched to a gene: 4. The CDR3 region is CASSAGLGETQYF. In nucleotides, the CDR3 is TGTGCCAGTAGTGCGGGACTAGGCGAGACCCAGTACTTC.

The CDR3 nucleotides read TGTGCCAGCAGTGAAGGGGGGGGAGGCGCAGATACGCAGTATTTT. Amino acid sequence: CASSEGGGGADTQYF. This chain joins TRBV6-1 and TRBJ2-3, with 7 bases aligning to TRBD2. The CDR3 totals 15 residues. After removal of 1 base from V and 4 bases from J, the junction contained 5 bases not matched to a gene. Germline-derived CDR1 and CDR2 are MNHNS and SASEGT.